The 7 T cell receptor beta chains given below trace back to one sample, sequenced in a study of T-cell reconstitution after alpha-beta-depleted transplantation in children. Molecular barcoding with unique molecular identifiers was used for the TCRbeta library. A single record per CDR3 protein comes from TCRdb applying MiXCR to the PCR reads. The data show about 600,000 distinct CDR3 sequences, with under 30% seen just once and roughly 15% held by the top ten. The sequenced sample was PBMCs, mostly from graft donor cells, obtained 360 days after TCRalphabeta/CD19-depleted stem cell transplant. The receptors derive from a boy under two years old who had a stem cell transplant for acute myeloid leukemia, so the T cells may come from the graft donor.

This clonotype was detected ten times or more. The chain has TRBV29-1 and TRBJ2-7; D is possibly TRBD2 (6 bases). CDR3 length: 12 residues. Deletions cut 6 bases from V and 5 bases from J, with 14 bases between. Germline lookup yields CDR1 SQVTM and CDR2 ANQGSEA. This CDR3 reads CSVRTGVDEQYF. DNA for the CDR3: TGCAGCGTGAGAACGGGGGTGGACGAGCAGTACTTC.

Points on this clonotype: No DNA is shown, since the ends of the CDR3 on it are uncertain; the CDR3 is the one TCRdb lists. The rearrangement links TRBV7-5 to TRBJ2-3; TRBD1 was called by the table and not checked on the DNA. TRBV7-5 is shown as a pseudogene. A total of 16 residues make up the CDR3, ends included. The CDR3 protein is CISVPDRDLTTDTQYF.

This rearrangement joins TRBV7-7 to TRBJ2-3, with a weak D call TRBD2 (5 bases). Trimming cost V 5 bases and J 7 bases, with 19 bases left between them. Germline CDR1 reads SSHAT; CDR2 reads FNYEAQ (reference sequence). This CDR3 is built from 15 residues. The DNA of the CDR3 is TGTGCCAGCAGCGTCGGGCCCTCGGACGGGAATACGCAGTATTTT. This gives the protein CASSVGPSDGNTQYF. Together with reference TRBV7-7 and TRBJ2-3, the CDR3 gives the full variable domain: GAGVSQSPRYKVTKRGQDVTLRCDPISSHATLYWYQQALGQGPEFLTYFNYEAQPDKSGLPSDRFSAERPEGSISTLTIQRTEQRDSAMYRCASSVGPSDGNTQYFGPGTRLTVL.

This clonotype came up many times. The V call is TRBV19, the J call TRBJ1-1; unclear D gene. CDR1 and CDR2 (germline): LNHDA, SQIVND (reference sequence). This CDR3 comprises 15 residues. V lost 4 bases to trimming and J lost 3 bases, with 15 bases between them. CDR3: CASSKGLRQDTEAFF. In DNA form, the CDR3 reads TGTGCCAGTAGTAAGGGCCTCAGGCAGGACACTGAAGCTTTCTTT.

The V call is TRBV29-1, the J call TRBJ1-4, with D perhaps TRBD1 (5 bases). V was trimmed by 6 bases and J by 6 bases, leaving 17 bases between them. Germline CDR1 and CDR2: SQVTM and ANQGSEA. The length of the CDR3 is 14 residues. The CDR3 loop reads CSVGPGLSDEKLFF. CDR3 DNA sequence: TGCAGCGTCGGTCCGGGACTCTCCGATGAAAAACTGTTTTTT.

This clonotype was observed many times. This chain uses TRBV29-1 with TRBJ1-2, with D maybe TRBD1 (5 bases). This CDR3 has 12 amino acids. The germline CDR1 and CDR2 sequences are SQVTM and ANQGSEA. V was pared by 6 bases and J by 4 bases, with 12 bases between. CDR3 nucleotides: TGCAGCGTGGGGGACGGGACCTATGGCTACACCTTC. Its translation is CSVGDGTYGYTF.

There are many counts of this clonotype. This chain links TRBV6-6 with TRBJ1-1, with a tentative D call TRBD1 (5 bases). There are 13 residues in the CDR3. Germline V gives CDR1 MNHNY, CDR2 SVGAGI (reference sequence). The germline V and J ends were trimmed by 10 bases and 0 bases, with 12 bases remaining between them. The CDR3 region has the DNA TGTGCCACCAGGGACGGAATGAACACTGAAGCTTTCTTT. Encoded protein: CATRDGMNTEAFF.